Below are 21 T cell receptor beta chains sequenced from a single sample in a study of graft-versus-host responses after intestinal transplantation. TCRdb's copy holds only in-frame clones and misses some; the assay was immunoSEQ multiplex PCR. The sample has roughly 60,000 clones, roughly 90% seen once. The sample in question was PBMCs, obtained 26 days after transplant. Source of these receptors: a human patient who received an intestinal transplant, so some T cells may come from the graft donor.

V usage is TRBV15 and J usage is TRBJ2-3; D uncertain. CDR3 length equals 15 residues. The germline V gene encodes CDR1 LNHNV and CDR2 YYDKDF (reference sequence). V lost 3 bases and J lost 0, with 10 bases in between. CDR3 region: CATSSEALSTDTQYF. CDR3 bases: TGTGCCACCAGCAGTGAAGCCTTAAGCACAGATACGCAGTATTTT. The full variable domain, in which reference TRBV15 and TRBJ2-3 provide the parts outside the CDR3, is DAMVIQNPRYQVTQFGKPVTLSCSQTLNHNVMYWYQQKSSQAPKLLFHYYDKDFNNEADTPDNFQSRRPNTSFCFLDIRSPGLGDTAMYLCATSSEALSTDTQYFGPGTRLTVL.

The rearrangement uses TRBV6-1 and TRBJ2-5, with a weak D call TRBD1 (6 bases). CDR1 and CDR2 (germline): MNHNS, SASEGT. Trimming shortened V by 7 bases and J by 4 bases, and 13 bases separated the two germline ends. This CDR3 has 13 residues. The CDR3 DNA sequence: TGTGCCAGCACTGGGACACCCATAGAGACCCAGTACTTC. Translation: CASTGTPIETQYF.

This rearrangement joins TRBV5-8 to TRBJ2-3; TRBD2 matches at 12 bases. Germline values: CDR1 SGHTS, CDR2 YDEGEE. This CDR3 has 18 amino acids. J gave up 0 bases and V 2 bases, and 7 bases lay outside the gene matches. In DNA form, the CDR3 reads TGTGCCAGCAGCTTAGGACTAGCGGGGACATCTAGCACAGATACGCAGTATTTT. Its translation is CASSLGLAGTSSTDTQYF.

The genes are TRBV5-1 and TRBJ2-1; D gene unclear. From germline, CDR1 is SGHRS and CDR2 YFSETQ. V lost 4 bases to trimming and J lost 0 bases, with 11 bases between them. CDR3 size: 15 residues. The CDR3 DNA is TGCGCCAGCAGCCCCAGCCCTAGCTCCTACAATGAGCAGTTCTTC. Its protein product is CASSPSPSSYNEQFF.

This CDR3 reads CASSLAGAYEQYF. The CDR3 nucleotides read TGTGCCAGCAGCTTAGCGGGGGCCTACGAGCAGTACTTC. The chain joins TRBV11-2 to TRBJ2-7, with D maybe TRBD2 (6 bases). Germline CDR1 SGHAT, CDR2 FQNNGV. The CDR3 sequence is 13 residues long. V lost 1 base to trimming and J lost 2 bases, with 6 bases between them.

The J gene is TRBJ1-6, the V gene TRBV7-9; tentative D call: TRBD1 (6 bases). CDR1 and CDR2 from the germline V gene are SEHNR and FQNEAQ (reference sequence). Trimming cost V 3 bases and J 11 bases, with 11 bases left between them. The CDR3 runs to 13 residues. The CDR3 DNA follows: TGTGCCAGCAGCTTTGGTGAGGGGGCACCCCTCCACTTT. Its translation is CASSFGEGAPLHF.

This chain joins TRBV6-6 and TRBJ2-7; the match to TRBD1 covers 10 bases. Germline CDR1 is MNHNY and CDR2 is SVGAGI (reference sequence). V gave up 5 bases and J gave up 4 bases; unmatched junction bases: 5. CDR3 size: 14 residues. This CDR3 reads CASSRTGGLYEQYV. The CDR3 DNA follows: TGTGCCAGCAGTCGGACAGGGGGTTTATACGAGCAGTACGTC.

The CDR3 DNA reads TGTGCCAGCAGTTTATCGACAGGACGCAGTTCACCCCTCCACTTT. Amino acid sequence: CASSLSTGRSSPLHF. The chain combines TRBV27 with TRBJ1-6, with a weak D call TRBD1 (6 bases). This CDR3 region has 15 residues. V lost 0 bases, J lost 9 bases, and 12 bases lay in between. Germline CDR1 is MNHEY and CDR2 is SMNVEV (reference sequence).

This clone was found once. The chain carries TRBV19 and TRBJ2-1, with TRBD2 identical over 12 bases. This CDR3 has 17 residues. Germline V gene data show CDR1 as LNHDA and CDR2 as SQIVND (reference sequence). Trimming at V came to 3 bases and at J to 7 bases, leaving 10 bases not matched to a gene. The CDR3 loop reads CASSIPPTSGSMNEQFF. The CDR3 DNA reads TGTGCCAGTAGTATCCCGCCGACTAGCGGGAGTATGAATGAGCAGTTCTTC.

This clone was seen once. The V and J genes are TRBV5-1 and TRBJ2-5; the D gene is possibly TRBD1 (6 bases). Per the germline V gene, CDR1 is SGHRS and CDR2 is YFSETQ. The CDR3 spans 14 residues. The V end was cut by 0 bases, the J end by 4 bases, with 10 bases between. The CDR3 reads CASSLGMGAETQYF. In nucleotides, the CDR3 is TGCGCCAGCAGCTTGGGGATGGGGGCAGAGACCCAGTACTTC.

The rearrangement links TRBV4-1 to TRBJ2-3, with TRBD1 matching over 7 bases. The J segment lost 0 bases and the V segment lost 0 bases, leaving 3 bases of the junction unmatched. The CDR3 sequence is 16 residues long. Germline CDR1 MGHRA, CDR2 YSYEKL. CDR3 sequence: CASSQDPGQSTDTQYF. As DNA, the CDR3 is TGCGCCAGCAGCCAAGATCCGGGACAGAGCACAGATACGCAGTATTTT.

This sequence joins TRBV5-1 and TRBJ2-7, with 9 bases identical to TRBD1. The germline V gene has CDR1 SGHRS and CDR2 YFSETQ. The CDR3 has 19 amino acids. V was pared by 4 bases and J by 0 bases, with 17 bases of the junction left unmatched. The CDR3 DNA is TGCGCCAGCAGCGGTCCTGGACAGGGGAATCGGGGGAGCTCCTACGAGCAGTACTTC. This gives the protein CASSGPGQGNRGSSYEQYF.

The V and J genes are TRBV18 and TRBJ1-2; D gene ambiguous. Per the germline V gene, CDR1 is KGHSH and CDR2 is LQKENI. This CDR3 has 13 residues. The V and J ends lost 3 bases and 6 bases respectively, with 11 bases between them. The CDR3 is CASSPLRNHGYTF. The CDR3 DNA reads TGTGCCAGCTCACCTCTGAGGAATCATGGCTACACCTTC.

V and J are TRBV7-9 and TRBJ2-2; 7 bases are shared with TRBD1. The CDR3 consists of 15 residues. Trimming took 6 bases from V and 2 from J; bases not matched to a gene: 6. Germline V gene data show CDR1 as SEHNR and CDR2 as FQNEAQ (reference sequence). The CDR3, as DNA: TGTGCCAGCAGTCCTCAGGGGGTAAACACCGGGGAGCTGTTTTTT. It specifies CASSPQGVNTGELFF.

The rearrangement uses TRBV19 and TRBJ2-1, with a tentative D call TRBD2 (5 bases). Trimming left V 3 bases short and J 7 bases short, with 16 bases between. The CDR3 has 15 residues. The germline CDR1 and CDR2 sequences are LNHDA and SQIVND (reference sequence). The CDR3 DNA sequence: TGTGCCAGTAGTATCGGGTCCTCCGGCGGGAATGAGCAGTTCTTC. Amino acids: CASSIGSSGGNEQFF. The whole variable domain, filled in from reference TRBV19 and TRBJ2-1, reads DGGITQSPKYLFRKEGQNVTLSCEQNLNHDAMYWYRQDPGQGLRLIYYSQIVNDFQKGDIAEGYSVSREKKESFPLTVTSAQKNPTAFYLCASSIGSSGGNEQFFGPGTRLTVL.

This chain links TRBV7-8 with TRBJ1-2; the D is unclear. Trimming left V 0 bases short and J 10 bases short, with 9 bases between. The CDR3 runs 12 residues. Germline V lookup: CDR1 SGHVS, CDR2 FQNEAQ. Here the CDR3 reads CASSLASGDYTF. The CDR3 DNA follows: TGTGCCAGCAGCTTAGCGTCTGGAGACTACACCTTC.

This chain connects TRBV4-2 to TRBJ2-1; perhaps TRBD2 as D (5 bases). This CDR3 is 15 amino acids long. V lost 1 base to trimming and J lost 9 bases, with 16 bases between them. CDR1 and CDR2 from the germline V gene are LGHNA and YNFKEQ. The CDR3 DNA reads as TGTGCCAGCAGCCAAGCAAACCGGGAATCTGGTGAGCAGTTCTTC. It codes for CASSQANRESGEQFF.

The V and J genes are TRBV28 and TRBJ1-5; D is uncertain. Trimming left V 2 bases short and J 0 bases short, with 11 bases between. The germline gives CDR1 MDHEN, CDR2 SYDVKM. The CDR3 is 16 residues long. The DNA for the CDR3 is TGTGCCAGCAGTTTAACGGCAGGCCGTAGCAATCAGCCCCAGCATTTT. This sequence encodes CASSLTAGRSNQPQHF.

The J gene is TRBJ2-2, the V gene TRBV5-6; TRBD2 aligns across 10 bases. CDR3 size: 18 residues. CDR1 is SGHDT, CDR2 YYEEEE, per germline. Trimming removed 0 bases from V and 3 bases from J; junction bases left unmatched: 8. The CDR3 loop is CASSLAHVSGGYTGELFF. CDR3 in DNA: TGTGCCAGCAGCTTGGCCCACGTTAGCGGGGGGTACACCGGGGAGCTGTTTTTT.

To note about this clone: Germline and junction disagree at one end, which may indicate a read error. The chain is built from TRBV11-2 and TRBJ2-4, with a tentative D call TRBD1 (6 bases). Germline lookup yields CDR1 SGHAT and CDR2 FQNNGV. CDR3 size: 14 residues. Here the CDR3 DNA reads TGTGCCAGCAGTTCTTGGACAGCCGAAAACATTCAGTACTTC. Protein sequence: CASSSWTAENIQYF.

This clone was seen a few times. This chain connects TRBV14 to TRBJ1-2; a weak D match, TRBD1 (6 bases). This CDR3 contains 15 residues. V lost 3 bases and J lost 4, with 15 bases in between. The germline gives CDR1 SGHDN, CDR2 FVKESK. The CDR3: CASSQVEAGAYGYTF. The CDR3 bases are TGTGCCAGCAGCCAGGTTGAAGCAGGGGCCTATGGCTACACCTTC.